Presented here are 28 T cell receptor beta chains from one specimen sequenced in a study of blood T cell repertoires in COVID-19. Profiling relied on immunoSEQ multiplex PCR, and the TCRdb table lists in-frame clones only, not all of them. The data show tens of thousands of clones, 89% seen once. The material sequenced was peripheral blood. Receptors were obtained from a man older than 75 with acute or convalescent COVID-19.

The chain combines TRBV7-2 with TRBJ2-7, with a possible D match to TRBD2 (6 bases). V shed 3 bases and J shed 4 bases, with 10 bases lying between them. The CDR3 spans 13 residues. In germline, CDR1 is SGHTA, CDR2 FQGNSA. The CDR3 coding sequence is TGTGCCAGCAGCTTGGAGGGCCGGTACGAGCAGTACTTC. Translation: CASSLEGRYEQYF. Supplemented by reference TRBV7-2 and TRBJ2-7, the full variable domain reads GAGVSQSPSNKVTEKGKDVELRCDPISGHTALYWYRQSLGQGLEFLIYFQGNSAPDKSGLPSDRFSAERTGGSVSTLTIQRTQQEDSAVYLCASSLEGRYEQYFGPGTRLTVT.

The CDR3 coding sequence is TGTGCCAGCAGCCCAACTAGCGGGGGGGCCGGAGATACGCAGTATTTT. Translated: CASSPTSGGAGDTQYF. The chain combines TRBV7-3 with TRBJ2-3, with 13 bases that match TRBD2. Germline loops: CDR1 SGHTA, CDR2 FQGTGA. V lost 5 bases to trimming and J lost 5 bases; unmatched junction nucleotides: 7. The CDR3 loop spans 16 amino acids.

V gene TRBV11-1 combines with J gene TRBJ2-1; TRBD2 aligns across 9 bases. This CDR3 is 15 amino acids long. CDR1 and CDR2 from the germline V gene are SGHAT and FQDESV (reference sequence). V trimming: 5 bases; J trimming: 0 bases; junction bases outside the gene matches: 2. In DNA, the CDR3 is TGTGCCAGCAGCCCACTAGCGGGCTCCTACAATGAGCAGTTCTTC. This translates into CASSPLAGSYNEQFF. Looking up the rest from reference TRBV11-1 and TRBJ2-1 gives the full variable domain: EAEVAQSPRYKITEKSQAVAFWCDPISGHATLYWYRQILGQGPELLVQFQDESVVDDSQLPKDRFSAERLKGVDSTLKIQPAELGDSAMYLCASSPLAGSYNEQFFGPGTRLTVL.

V usage is TRBV19 and J usage is TRBJ2-3; 7 nucleotides match TRBD1. Losses at the gene ends were 8 bases for V and 2 bases for J; bases not matched to a gene: 10. The CDR3 loop spans 15 amino acids. Germline lookup yields CDR1 LNHDA and CDR2 SQIVND (reference sequence). The CDR3, as DNA: TGTGCCAGTGCAGTACAGGGGTGGGCCACAGATACGCAGTATTTT. It yields the protein CASAVQGWATDTQYF.

This sequence joins TRBV25-1 and TRBJ2-7; 9 nucleotides line up with TRBD1. The trim removed 4 bases at V and 5 bases at J, leaving 9 bases unmatched. The CDR3 length is 15 residues. The germline CDR1 and CDR2 sequences are MGHDK and SYGVNS. CDR3 loop: CASSAWTGERNEQYF. CDR3 DNA sequence: TGTGCCAGCAGTGCGTGGACAGGGGAACGGAACGAGCAGTACTTC.

This chain links TRBV6-1 with TRBJ1-1; 9 nucleotides agree with TRBD1. The CDR3 spans 16 residues. V lost 3 bases, J lost 4 bases, and 9 bases stayed unmatched. Germline V lookup: CDR1 MNHNS, CDR2 SASEGT. CDR3 bases: TGTGCCAGCAGTGACGGGACAGGGTATCGTGGCACTGAAGCTTTCTTT. It encodes CASSDGTGYRGTEAFF.

This clone is a singleton in its sample. The chain joins TRBV21-1 to TRBJ2-1; the DNA was not used to check the table's D call, TRBD2. TRBV21-1 is a pseudogene segment. CDR3 length: 10 residues. Here the CDR3 DNA reads TGTGCCAGCCCCTCCGGGGGGGGGTTCTTC. This encodes CASPSGGGFF.

The chain links TRBV15 to TRBJ1-4; 8 bases agree with TRBD1. This CDR3 is built from 14 residues. The germline gives CDR1 LNHNV, CDR2 YYDKDF (reference sequence). Trimming took 4 bases from V and 7 from J; bases not matched to a gene: 5. CDR3 in amino acids: CATSIGQGPEKLFF. The CDR3, as DNA: TGTGCCACCAGCATCGGACAGGGCCCTGAAAAACTGTTTTTT.

The V and J genes are TRBV2 and TRBJ1-1; D uncertain. The CDR3 spans 13 residues. Germline V CDR1 and CDR2: SNHLY, FYNNEI. Trimming left V 6 bases short and J 1 base short, with 9 bases between. CDR3 region: CASSDGWNTEAFF. Written as DNA, the CDR3 is TGTGCCAGCAGCGACGGGTGGAACACTGAAGCTTTCTTT.

The rearrangement uses TRBV4-1 and TRBJ1-5, with TRBD1 identical over 7 bases. This CDR3 has 16 amino acids. Germline V gene sequence: CDR1 MGHRA, CDR2 YSYEKL. With V trimmed by 3 bases and J by 3 bases, 8 bases remained unmatched. This CDR3 reads CASSHADRVDNQPQHF. CDR3 nucleotide sequence: TGCGCCAGCAGCCACGCCGACAGGGTAGACAATCAGCCCCAGCATTTT.

This rearrangement joins TRBV6-5 to TRBJ2-7; TRBD1 aligns across 7 bases. This CDR3 spans 15 amino acids. The germline V gene has CDR1 MNHEY and CDR2 SVGAGI. With V trimmed by 0 bases and J by 6 bases, 8 bases remained unmatched. The CDR3, as DNA: TGTGCCAGCAGTTACTCAGCACAGGGGAGCCTCGAGCAGTACTTC. It is translated as CASSYSAQGSLEQYF.

The V call is TRBV2, the J call TRBJ2-5; 7 bases are shared with TRBD1. Germline V gives CDR1 SNHLY, CDR2 FYNNEI. The junction had 6 bases not matched to a gene; V was cut back by 7 bases and J by 1 base. The CDR3 has 14 amino acids. Here the CDR3 reads CASTLRTGQETQYF. The CDR3 bases are TGTGCCAGCACCCTCCGGACAGGCCAAGAGACCCAGTACTTC. The full variable domain, rest sourced from reference TRBV2 and TRBJ2-5, is EPEVTQTPSHQVTQMGQEVILRCVPISNHLYFYWYRQILGQKVEFLVSFYNNEISEKSEIFDDQFSVERPDGSNFTLKIRSTKLEDSAMYFCASTLRTGQETQYFGPGTRLLVL.

The genes are TRBV19 and TRBJ1-5; 8 bases match TRBD1. CDR3 size: 13 residues. Per germline, CDR1 LNHDA and CDR2 SQIVND (reference sequence). The trim removed 6 bases at V and 5 bases at J, leaving 3 bases unmatched. The CDR3, as DNA: TGTGCCAGTAGCCGACAGGGGCATCAGCCCCAGCATTTT. Amino acid sequence: CASSRQGHQPQHF.

CDR3 in amino acids: CASSPYVSGGSTDTQYF. In nucleotides, the CDR3 is TGTGCCAGCAGCCCGTACGTTTCGGGGGGCAGCACAGATACGCAGTATTTT. The chain uses TRBV13 and TRBJ2-3, with TRBD2 as a possible D gene (7 bases). Germline CDR1 is PRHDT and CDR2 is FYEKMQ (reference sequence). There are 17 residues in the CDR3. Trimming removed 5 bases at V and 0 bases at J, with 18 bases between.

This chain uses TRBV19 with TRBJ1-6; 8 bases fit TRBD1. The CDR3 length is 16 residues. Germline values: CDR1 LNHDA, CDR2 SQIVND (reference sequence). Trimming cost V 3 bases and J 11 bases; bases outside gene matches: 12. CDR3 DNA sequence: TGTGCCAGTAGTATCTCCCTCACAGGGGGGGGAGCACCCCTCCACTTT. It is translated as CASSISLTGGGAPLHF.

The rearrangement uses TRBV5-4 and TRBJ2-4; TRBD2 matches at 8 bases. The CDR3 has 13 residues. Per germline, CDR1 SGHNT and CDR2 YYREEE (reference sequence). V was pared by 4 bases and J by 6 bases, with 3 bases of the junction left unmatched. The CDR3, as DNA: TGTGCCAGCAGCCCCGGGGGGGGAAACATTCAGTACTTC. This translates into CASSPGGGNIQYF.

This chain connects TRBV5-1 to TRBJ2-2; a possible D gene is TRBD1 (6 bases). V was shortened by 5 bases and J by 5 bases, with 16 bases between the two germline ends. This CDR3 region has 15 residues. CDR1 is SGHRS and CDR2 is YFSETQ in the germline V gene. CDR3 sequence: CASSRKAGETGELFF. In DNA, the CDR3 is TGCGCCAGCAGTAGGAAGGCAGGGGAAACCGGGGAGCTGTTTTTT.

The chain has TRBV10-3 and TRBJ1-2, with 9 bases lining up with TRBD1. The CDR3 consists of 14 residues. The J segment lost 9 bases and the V segment lost 2 bases, leaving 7 bases of the junction unmatched. Germline V gene sequence: CDR1 ENHRY, CDR2 SYGVKD. The CDR3 loop is CAISETGTGRRYTF. In DNA form, the CDR3 reads TGTGCCATCAGTGAGACCGGGACAGGGCGGCGCTACACCTTC.

The chain joins TRBV2 to TRBJ2-1, with 8 bases lining up with TRBD2. This CDR3 spans 14 amino acids. Trimming cost V 7 bases and J 9 bases; bases outside gene matches: 11. The V gene's germline CDR1 is SNHLY and CDR2 FYNNEI. The CDR3 reads CASIGLAEGGEQFF. CDR3 coding DNA: TGTGCCAGCATCGGACTAGCTGAGGGGGGTGAGCAGTTCTTC.

This chain joins TRBV10-3 and TRBJ1-2, with D possibly being TRBD1 (6 bases). V was cut by 6 bases and J by 3 bases, with 17 bases left in between. Germline V gene sequence: CDR1 ENHRY, CDR2 SYGVKD. The CDR3 spans 15 residues. The CDR3 sequence is CAIRQGADADYGYTF. The CDR3 DNA reads as TGTGCCATCAGACAGGGAGCCGACGCTGACTATGGCTACACCTTC.

As concerns this clone: Other DNA sequences in this sample translate to the same CDR3. The chain has TRBV30 and TRBJ1-1; D gene uncertain. Germline assignment: CDR1 GTSNPN and CDR2 SVGIG (reference sequence). Trimming removed 5 bases from V and 0 bases from J, with 7 bases in between. The CDR3 is 12 amino acids. In DNA form, the CDR3 reads TGTGCCTGGGGGCAGTTGAACACTGAAGCTTTCTTT. Translating gives CAWGQLNTEAFF.

The chain uses TRBV5-5 and TRBJ2-5, with D perhaps matching TRBD2 (6 bases). Deletions cut 6 bases from V and 5 bases from J, with 20 bases between. The CDR3 is 15 amino acids. CDR1 and CDR2 (germline): SGHKS, YYEKEE (reference sequence). The CDR3 sequence: CASTRGDGKGETQYF. DNA of the CDR3: TGTGCCAGCACCCGCGGGGACGGAAAGGGGGAGACCCAGTACTTC.

This sequence joins TRBV5-8 and TRBJ1-6; tentative D call: TRBD1 (6 bases). Trimming took off 6 bases at V and 7 bases at J, with 14 bases between the two ends. The CDR3 runs 14 residues. Looked up from germline, CDR1 is SGHTS and CDR2 is YDEGEE. CDR3 in DNA: TGTGCCAGCATCAAGGGGGTGAAGAATTCACCCCTCCACTTT. Protein product: CASIKGVKNSPLHF. Complete variable domain (other parts from reference TRBV5-8 and TRBJ1-6): EAGVTQSPTHLIKTRGQQATLRCSPISGHTSVYWYQQALGLGLQFLLWYDEGEERNRGNFPPRFSGRQFPNYSSELNVNALELEDSALYLCASIKGVKNSPLHFGNGTRLTVT.

The V call is TRBV7-8, the J call TRBJ2-1, with TRBD1 matching over 7 bases. Germline values: CDR1 SGHVS, CDR2 FQNEAQ. J gave up 0 bases and V 0 bases, and 2 bases lay outside the gene matches. The CDR3 extends over 16 amino acids. CDR3 amino acids: CASSLARQGSYNEQFF. The CDR3 nucleotides are TGTGCCAGCAGCTTAGCACGACAGGGCTCCTACAATGAGCAGTTCTTC.

The V and J genes are TRBV18 and TRBJ2-7; possibly TRBD1 for D (6 bases). V was shortened by 3 bases and J by 4 bases, with 13 bases between the two germline ends. Germline CDR1 KGHSH, CDR2 LQKENI. This CDR3 contains 14 residues. The CDR3 here is CASSPRDTVYEQYF. The CDR3 DNA reads TGTGCCAGCTCACCCCGGGACACGGTTTACGAGCAGTACTTC.

To note about this clone: Relative to the germline gene, one junction end is altered; a read error may explain this. This chain joins TRBV7-2 and TRBJ2-1, with 7 nucleotides matching TRBD2. The germline CDR1 and CDR2 sequences are SGHTA and FQGNSA. This CDR3 is 12 amino acids long. This CDR3 reads CASSFRTRNVVF. CDR3 bases: TGTGCCAGCAGCTTTCGGACTAGGAACGTTGTCTTC.

The chain employs TRBV30 and TRBJ2-1, with 11 bases aligning to TRBD2. Germline CDR1 is GTSNPN and CDR2 is SVGIG (reference sequence). J gave up 9 bases and V 1 base, and 8 bases lay outside the gene matches. The CDR3 totals 15 residues. CDR3: CAWSGLAGSTVEQFF. CDR3 nucleotide sequence: TGTGCCTGGAGTGGACTAGCGGGATCAACTGTTGAGCAGTTCTTC.

The chain uses TRBV3-1 (or the pseudogene TRBV3-2) and TRBJ2-7; D might be TRBD1 (6 bases). The CDR3 covers 14 residues. The germline CDR1 and CDR2 sequences are LGHDT and YNNKEL (reference sequence). Trimming shortened V by 4 bases and J by 7 bases, and 17 bases separated the two germline ends. The CDR3 coding sequence is TGTGCCAGCAGCCGTGAGACAGGCGGGTCGGAGCAGTACTTC. Amino acid sequence: CASSRETGGSEQYF.